The present entry profiles one T cell receptor (beta chain) with its context. V shed 4 bases and J shed 6 bases, with 21 bases lying between them. CDR1 is MNHNY and CDR2 is SVGAGI in the germline V gene (reference sequence). The CDR3 totals 16 residues. When the RNA was reverse transcribed, random hexamers were used with an input of roughly 0.45 to 1 ug. Multiplex PCR with immunoSEQ amplified the TCR beta CDR3 across 54 Vbeta and 13 Jbeta. TCRdb ran MiXCR on the immunoSEQ multiplex PCR reads and lists one entry per CDR3 protein. The sample yields tens of thousands of distinct CDR3 sequences, around 93% seen once. This sample stems from a study of CD8 T cells in Susac syndrome. Sequencing targeted TCR beta in blood CD8+ and CD4+ T cells. The multiple sclerosis controls comprised treatment-naive patients whose relapsing-remitting disease was stable or active. TEMRA cells were FACS-enriched, and CD8+ and CD4+ T cells were isolated negatively.

This sequence joins TRBV6-6 and TRBJ1-2, with a tentative D call TRBD1 (5 bases). Sequencing input: CD8+ T cells from PBMCs. This TCR came from a human donor with multiple sclerosis. DNA of the CDR3: TGTGCCAGCAGTTTAACAGGCCAGCGCACCCTTGATGGCTACACCTTC. Protein product: CASSLTGQRTLDGYTF.